This T cell receptor beta chain originates from a study of cytomegalovirus exposure and HLA in healthy donors. Study results and caveats: The study carried out a later analysis of TCR beta sequences. It associated under 20,000 of them with specific HLA alleles at a false discovery rate of 0.05.

The CDR3 loop spans 14 amino acids. The V segment lost 6 bases and the J segment 8 bases; nucleotides outside the gene matches: 9. In germline, CDR1 is SGHTA, CDR2 FQGTGA. Remarks on this clone: Its antigen is currently unknown.

Use of 60 Vbeta and 13 Jbeta primers characterized the PCR. Sequencing used immunoSEQ multiplex PCR; TCRdb keeps in-frame clones, though not all of them. The table lists 90,000 to 100,000 clones, approximately 76% of them singletons. The sequence was obtained from a middle-aged man in good health and CMV-seronegative. The V and J genes are TRBV7-3 and TRBJ2-2, with TRBD1 identical over 7 bases. Sequenced: PBMCs. The CDR3 bases are TGTGCCAGCAGACACAGGGGTTTTTCAGGGGAGCTGTTTTTT. It translates to CASRHRGFSGELFF.